The rows below give T cell receptor beta chains drawn from one sample of a study of T cells after yellow fever vaccination. TCRdb ran MiXCR on the 5' RACE reads and lists one entry per CDR3 protein. The data hold around 590,000 distinct CDR3 sequences, with more than 9% observed a single time. Sample: PBMCs, taken on the day of the yellow fever booster vaccination. All receptors come from a man aged 30 to 45 who received the YFV17D yellow fever vaccine. Each CDR3 is given with its conserved first and last residue. Size tells how often a clone was seen (once, few, many) or the class of an expanded clone, and some rows leave it out.

17	TRBV5-1	TRBJ2-5	few	CASSATLDWRGQETQYF
14	TRBV24-1	TRBJ2-3	-	CATSFSGGTDTQYF
14	TRBV18	TRBJ2-7	-	CASSQGQGFYEQYF
13	TRBV7-9	TRBJ2-7	-	CASSAPGPAEQYF
16	TRBV20-1	TRBJ1-5	many	CSARGGTGGGNQPQHF
17	TRBV20-1	TRBJ2-1	many	CSARDPLLAGAFNEQFF
13	TRBV5-1	TRBJ1-1	-	CASSFEGSTEAFF
19	TRBV3-1	TRBJ2-3	-	CASSQDLTSGPRAVDTQYF
14	TRBV5-1	TRBJ2-7	few	CASSYGQGGGEQYF
12	TRBV7-9	TRBJ2-7	many	CASSDRAYEQYF
15	TRBV6-2/TRBV6-3	TRBJ1-2	-	CASSYLGRANYGYTF
15	TRBV5-4	TRBJ2-7	-	CASSLGGQGAYEQYF
14	TRBV7-9	TRBJ2-3	few	CASSLGGLADTQYF
13	TRBV20-1	TRBJ1-5	few	CSAKEVEAQPQHF
14	TRBV27	TRBJ2-7	few	CASKTRGQKYEQYF
12	TRBV10-3	TRBJ2-5	few	CANGEGQETQYF
11	TRBV29-1	TRBJ2-7	-	CSVRGGGEQYF
15	TRBV4-3	TRBJ2-7	-	CASSQEASGTYEQYF
16	TRBV28	TRBJ2-2	-	CASSFPRGMGAGELFF
13	TRBV7-2	TRBJ2-2	-	CASSLQRSGELFF
18	TRBV7-9	TRBJ1-3	few	CASSIGTALPPSGNTIYF
20	TRBV6-2/TRBV6-3	TRBJ2-1	few	CASSPLKTRSGTSGMGEQFF
17	TRBV4-3	TRBJ1-3	-	CASSQGIGQGTGNTIYF
19	TRBV11-1	TRBJ2-3	many	CASSPWGGGRGWGTDTQYF
14	TRBV6-1	TRBJ1-1	-	CATYGWGGGISAFF
14	TRBV20-1	TRBJ2-5	-	CSARPAGGPETQYF
15	TRBV5-6	TRBJ2-1	many	CASKTGGRAYNEQFF
14	TRBV10-3	TRBJ2-7	-	CAIRSPSGYYEQYF
12	TRBV20-1	TRBJ2-5	-	CSAAGGFETQYF
15	TRBV28	TRBJ2-1	few	CASNSELAGYNEQFF
14	TRBV12-3/TRBV12-4	TRBJ1-2	-	CASSLSVANYGYTF
14	TRBV12-3/TRBV12-4	TRBJ1-1	-	CASSLRVKNTEAFF
13	TRBV15	TRBJ1-6	many	CATSIEDNSPLHF
13	TRBV11-2	TRBJ2-3	many	CASNQGPTDTQYF
16	TRBV18	TRBJ2-3	once	CASSPAWEGLTDTQYF
15	TRBV7-8	TRBJ2-1	few	CASSLGTGTYNEQFF